This T cell receptor (beta chain) emerged from a study of cytomegalovirus exposure and HLA in healthy donors. Findings and caveats of the study: Sequencing depth roughly uniform across donors was assumed in presence/absence analyses. Fewer N-insertions than the 666-donor mean were reportedly shown by an Asian-associated ancestry cluster in a later analysis.

The primer mix had 60 Vbeta and 13 Jbeta primers. Data came from immunoSEQ multiplex PCR; TCRdb stores just in-frame clones and leaves some out. The profile shows more than 85,000 clones, roughly 60% of them singletons. A remark on this clone: Its antigen is not known.

Material: PBMCs. The TCR sequence derives from a human donor in good health.

CDR3 bases: TGTGCCAGCAGAGGACGGGGACAGAAAAGCTCCTACGAGCAGTACTTC. Its translation: CASRGRGQKSSYEQYF. The chain combines TRBV28 with TRBJ2-7, with TRBD1 identical over 7 bases. The germline CDR1 and CDR2 sequences are MDHEN and SYDVKM. The CDR3 is 16 amino acids. The V and J ends lost 6 bases and 0 bases, in that order; junction bases with no gene match: 11.